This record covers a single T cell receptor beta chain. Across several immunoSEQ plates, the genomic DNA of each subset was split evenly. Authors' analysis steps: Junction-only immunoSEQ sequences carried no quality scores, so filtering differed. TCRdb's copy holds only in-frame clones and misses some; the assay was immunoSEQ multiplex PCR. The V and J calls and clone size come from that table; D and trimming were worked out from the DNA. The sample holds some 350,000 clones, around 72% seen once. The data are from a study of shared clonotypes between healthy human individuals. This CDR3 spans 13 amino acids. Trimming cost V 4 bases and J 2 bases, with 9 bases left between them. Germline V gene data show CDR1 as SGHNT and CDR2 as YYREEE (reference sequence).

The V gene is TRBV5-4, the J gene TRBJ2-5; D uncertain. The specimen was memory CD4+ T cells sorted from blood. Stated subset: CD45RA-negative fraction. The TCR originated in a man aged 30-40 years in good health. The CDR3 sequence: CASSRPQQETQYF. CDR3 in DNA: TGTGCCAGCAGCAGGCCACAACAAGAGACCCAGTACTTC.